The clone carrying this T cell receptor beta chain was found many times. What it binds is not known. This entry comes from a study of CD8 T cells in ankylosing spondylitis. The study's findings and limits: Matched ankylosing spondylitis synovial fluid reportedly showed significant enrichment of disease-linked clones. The study identified a TCR beta motif of several highly homologous variants that appeared characteristic of ankylosing spondylitis blood. Prior literature has documented some motif variants in synovial fluid and blood from reactive arthritis.

Quantitative 5'-RACE was performed with molecular barcodes, and it yielded the TCR beta libraries. MiXCR, run by TCRdb on the 5' RACE reads, gives a single entry per CDR3 protein. The sample lists 150,000 to 200,000 distinct CDR3 sequences; around a tenth were seen once. Per germline, CDR1 SNHLY and CDR2 FYNNEI. The CDR3 runs 14 residues. Trimming pared 6 bases from V and 5 bases from J, leaving 15 bases between. The clonotype comes from a male donor with ankylosing spondylitis or in good health (not recorded which). The chain couples TRBV2 to TRBJ2-3, with D possibly TRBD2 on 5 matching bases. The sequencing input was blood, either unsorted or a sorted T cell fraction (not recorded which). Written as DNA, the CDR3 is TGTGCCAGCAGCGGAGGCCGTGCCCAAGATACGCAGTATTTT. It encodes CASSGGRAQDTQYF. Filled out from reference TRBV2 and TRBJ2-3, the complete variable domain reads EPEVTQTPSHQVTQMGQEVILRCVPISNHLYFYWYRQILGQKVEFLVSFYNNEISEKSEIFDDQFSVERPDGSNFTLKIRSTKLEDSAMYFCASSGGRAQDTQYFGPGTRLTVL.